Listed below are T cell receptor beta chains from one sample, sequenced in a study of response to subunit inactivated influenza vaccine. TCRdb passed the RT-PCR reads through MiXCR, listing each CDR3 protein once. The sample lists around 170,000 distinct CDR3 sequences, around a tenth occurring once. Sequences were derived from CD8+ T cells sorted from PBMCs, sampled less than 30 months after vaccination. The source is a man aged 45 to 70 who received an inactivated influenza vaccine. The CDR3 runs from the conserved cysteine through the conserved F or W. D genes are given only for firm matches. Part of the rows lack a size; the others show once, few, many or a class for expanded clones.

>-|TRBJ1-2|-|TRBV21-1
TGTGCCAGCAGCAAAGCGGGGGACAGGGGGCGCGAGATCTATGGCTACACCTTC
CASSKAGDRGREIYGYTF
>-|TRBJ2-3|-|TRBV13
TGTGCCAGCACCGCGAGCACAGATACGCAGTATTTT
CASTASTDTQYF
>-|TRBJ2-1|-|TRBV5-8
TGTGCCAGCAGCTTGGGTTCACCCTACAATGAGCAGTTCTTC
CASSLGSPYNEQFF
>-|TRBJ2-1|few|TRBV10-3
TGTGCCATCAGTGAGTTTGGGGATTCCTACAATGAGCAGTTCTTC
CAISEFGDSYNEQFF
>-|TRBJ2-7|few|TRBV28
TGTGCCAGCAGTTTTGCGGGGAGCAGGTCCTACGAGCAGTACTTC
CASSFAGSRSYEQYF
>TRBD1|TRBJ2-7|-|TRBV7-9
TGTGCCAGCAGCACGACAGGGAGCTCCTACGAGCAGTACTTC
CASSTTGSSYEQYF
>-|TRBJ2-7|few|TRBV7-9
TGTGCCAGCAGCCCAGGGGGGGTATACTACGAGCAGTACTTC
CASSPGGVYYEQYF
>-|TRBJ2-3|-|TRBV12-3/TRBV12-4
TGTGCCAGCAGTGCCCCCGGGAGCCTCACAGATACGCAGTATTTT
CASSAPGSLTDTQYF
>-|TRBJ1-2|many|TRBV7-9
TGTGCCAGCAGCTTAGGAGATCCGCACTATGGCTACACCTTC
CASSLGDPHYGYTF
>-|TRBJ2-1|many|TRBV29-1
TGCAGCGTTCCTAATAACAATGAGCAGTTCTTC
CSVPNNNEQFF
>TRBD1|TRBJ2-7|-|TRBV10-3
TGTGCCATCAGGATTGAAGACAGGGGGACCTCCTACGAGCAGTACTTC
CAIRIEDRGTSYEQYF
>-|TRBJ2-1|many|TRBV7-6
TGTGCCAGCACCCGACGGCCCATCAAGCTCTACAATGAGCAGTTCTTC
CASTRRPIKLYNEQFF
>TRBD1|TRBJ2-7|few|TRBV7-9
TGTGCCAGCAACAAGCAGGGGGAAGAGCAGTACTTC
CASNKQGEEQYF
>-|TRBJ1-1|-|TRBV28
TGTGCCAGCACCCTCCACAGGGCTTTAAAAGCTTTCTTT
CASTLHRALKAFF
>-|TRBJ1-2|-|TRBV5-1
TGCGCCAGCAGCTTGTGGGGGTCGGATGGCTACACCTTC
CASSLWGSDGYTF
>-|TRBJ1-1|many|TRBV7-9
TGTGCCAGCAGCTTAGCGCGGTCCGGGTACACTGAAGCTTTCTTT
CASSLARSGYTEAFF
>TRBD2|TRBJ2-1|once|TRBV2
TGTGCCAGCAGTGAAGGGGGGGGGAAGTACAATGAGCAGTTCTTC
CASSEGGGKYNEQFF
>TRBD1|TRBJ2-5|-|TRBV10-3
TGTGCCATCAGTGTGGGGACAGGGCGGGAGACCCAGTACTTC
CAISVGTGRETQYF
>-|TRBJ1-5|few|TRBV9
TGTGCCAGCAGCGGTGGGTCAGGGAGGCAGCCCCAGCATTTT
CASSGGSGRQPQHF
>-|TRBJ1-1|-|TRBV4-1
TGCGCCAGCAGCCAAGTTAGCGGGGGCACTGAAGCTTTCTTT
CASSQVSGGTEAFF